The clone carrying this TCR beta chain turned up a few times. What it recognizes is unknown. These data originate in a study of shared clonotypes between healthy human individuals. Study context: Two female and a few male donors aged 18 to 49 were enrolled. The study's findings and limits: Naive subsets generally exceeded memory subsets in estimated richness.

CDR1 MDHEN and CDR2 SYDVKM come from the germline V gene. This CDR3 is built from 11 residues. Trimming shortened V by 5 bases and J by 6 bases, and 7 bases separated the two germline ends. For sorted subsets, about 190 ng DNA per replicate equaled 30,000 or so T cell genomes. Method: immunoSEQ multiplex PCR; TCRdb's copy keeps in-frame clones and lacks some. This table holds hundreds of thousands of clones, around 97% found once. What was sequenced was naive CD4+ T cells sorted from blood. The subset: CD45RA+ positively selected. This TCR was recovered from a woman in her 30s in good health. The gene calls are TRBV28 and TRBJ1-2, with D unresolved. The CDR3 coding sequence is TGTGCCAGCAGTCCCCATGATGGCTACACCTTC. Its protein product is CASSPHDGYTF.